This section outlines one TCR beta chain sequence together with its context. Only a few counts were recorded for this clone. The antigen this receptor binds is unknown. The input lacks base qualities; no much larger clone sits a single base away. The sample comes from a study of cytomegalovirus exposure and HLA in healthy donors (dated by TCRdb to 2017 to 2019). Describing the broader study: An earlier analysis of approximately 590 of the donors reported 250 to 350 Gb of sequence data and more than 90 million unique TCR beta sequences from about 200 million T cells. Every discovery cohort repertoire had been produced on one sequencing platform. The number of typed donors differed by locus: about 620-640 for A, B, C, DRB1 and DQB1; approximately 520 for DQA1; 606 for DPA1; and some 470 for DPB1. To predict cytomegalovirus infection status, the study brought together high-throughput TCR immunosequencing, statistical association of individual TCRs with disease status, and machine learning. In addition to the first cohort of approximately 670 subjects, a separate validation cohort of 120 different subjects was used. Genome-wide SNP genotypes for about 65% of the 666 donors were used in a later genetic analysis, which treated that subset as a discovery cohort. Class I and class II HLA loci were covered by the typing at four-digit resolution. The study was designed to test whether signatures of past pathogen exposure could be identified by cataloging public T cell receptors. Four or five DR-DQ haplotypes were handled as single units for association and clustering, since linkage in the cohort was strong. Of the roughly 400 genotyped donors, 65% to 90% fell in the genetic ancestry cluster associated with self-reported Caucasian donors. Across approximately 400 genotyped donors of the cohort, an average of about 220,000 unique TCR beta nucleotide sequences per donor were sequenced, and around 20% of those sequences were non-productive. Donor age, sex, ethnicity and CMV serostatus were compiled alongside the repertoire data. An early release covering some 640 HLA-typed donors comprised about 300 gigabases of sequencing data and 65 million to 100 million unique TCR sequences. The study profiled the T cell repertoires of more than 500 subjects by immunosequencing and related them to cytomegalovirus serostatus. In an earlier analysis of a few hundred of the donors, high-throughput TCR beta sequencing was used to judge whether each TCR beta V gene segment behaved as functional or pseudogenic. The later analysis used no new phenotypic data to find candidate immune exposures, relying instead on TCR beta sequences and their occurrence across donors. A later analysis re-analyzed previously published TCR beta repertoires from roughly 690 donors and added high-resolution HLA genotyping to study TCR occurrence patterns.

The full study reports these points: In a later analysis, HLA-associated TCR beta chains showed more clonal expansion and lower generation probabilities than non-associated chains that were equally common. Linkage disequilibrium might explain the correlated functional status among segregating V segments, but an unknown experimental factor could not be ruled out. Several of the top co-occurrence clusters appeared to be linked to parvovirus B19, influenza, CMV and Epstein-Barr virus, according to a later analysis. The classifier was reported to diagnose cytomegalovirus status with high specificity and sensitivity in both the original and validation cohorts. CMV serostatus was the only immune exposure information available for the cohort. HLA typing was unavailable for some donors at each locus, so association tests used only the typed subset. Because counts were too low, about 18 rarely observed V segments, including chromosome 9 orphons, were excluded from the earlier analysis of 587 of the donors. A further reported finding was that TCR beta sequences accurately predicted the HLA-A and HLA-B alleles for most subjects in the first cohort. The sequencing pipeline was judged likely to have produced a cluster of highly shared sequence variants as a technical artifact. A few of the identified cytomegalovirus-associated TCR beta chains were confirmed in vitro to be specific for cytomegalovirus antigens. A later analysis associated about 17,000 TCR beta sequences with specific HLA alleles at a false discovery rate of 0.05. When HLA alleles, especially DR and DQ, strongly co-occurred, TCR associations were difficult to assign to individual alleles. V-gene and J-gene trimming of TCR beta chains was associated with a missense DCLRE1C variant in a later genetic analysis, and the association was replicated in an independent cohort. A later analysis found that most CMV-associated TCR beta chains appeared HLA-restricted, with HLA associations seemingly driven largely by CMV exposure. In an earlier analysis of around 600 of the donors, most TCR beta V segments were observed in productive rearrangements about 90% or about 30% of the time, broadly matching IMGT annotations. The study gave a list of 150 to 200 TCR beta chains associated with cytomegalovirus. In a later genetic analysis, fewer N-insertions in productive TCRs were reported among donors in an Asian-associated ancestry cluster than the roughly 670-donor mean. Some IMGT-functional V segments, including TRBV6-2 and TRBV6-3, could not be distinguished by the 87-base-pair reads and were therefore excluded. A later analysis found that TCR association rates varied across HLA loci, with DRB1 alleles showing the most associated TCRs and HLA-C alleles the fewest. The authors suggested that the approach could potentially be extended to other disease states and immunological phenotypes. Most TCR sequences were observed very rarely across donors, whereas some public TCRs were present in many individuals. The cohort was sequenced for TCR beta chains only, and without alpha or paired-chain data the features that could be detected were limited. Sequencing depth was assumed to be roughly uniform across donors in the presence/absence analyses, though that assumption may not hold.

CDR1 SGHKS and CDR2 YYEKEE were looked up in the germline V gene (reference sequence). The CDR3, from cysteine to phenylalanine, totals 14 residues. This entry keeps only the CDR3 DNA: 42 bases, framed from base 1. V is reduced by 1 base and J by 3 bases, leaving a spacing of 11 bases between them. Library preparation used the immunoSEQ multiplex PCR assay. For the multiplex PCR, a mixture combining 60 forward primers for TCR Vbeta segments and 13 reverse primers for TCR Jbeta segments was used. A multiplex PCR assay on genomic DNA amplified the CDR3 region of rearranged TCR beta genes. On the Illumina HiSeq System, the amplified TCR beta libraries were sequenced as 87-base-pair reads. In the source study's methods: In a later analysis, 80 million or so unique TCR beta chains were counted across the approximately 640 repertoires, and some 10 million of these chains were shared by at least two donors. Raw reads were error-corrected and collapsed into unique sequences by a nearest-neighbor algorithm in which closely related sequences were merged to remove PCR and sequencing errors. Alignment of CDR3 sequences to IMGT reference sequences was used to assign V, D and J gene segments. For a sequence to be retained, a match of at least six nucleotides was required to both a V gene segment and a J gene segment. A rearrangement was called productive if the CDR3 had no stop codons and remained in frame with V and J, and every other rearrangement was called non-productive. Following IMGT convention, CDR3 was defined as the stretch from the second conserved V-encoded cysteine to the conserved J-encoded phenylalanine. The earlier analysis of 587 of the donors excluded sequences that lacked an unambiguous match to a single V gene segment. An earlier analysis of a few hundred of the donors called V segments functional above 56.7% productive rearrangements and segregating when the between-donor standard deviation exceeded 5%. A statistical classification framework was built for diagnosing cytomegalovirus status from the catalog of TCR beta chain sequences. V and J gene assignment, in a later analysis, came from comparing TCR nucleotide sequences with IMGT/GENE-DB human TR gene sequences. The TCRdist pipeline was used in a later analysis to assign CDR3 sequences and most-parsimonious VDJ recombination scenarios. In a later analysis, each TCR beta chain was defined by its CDR3 amino acid sequence together with its V-gene family, and reads without a unique V-gene family were excluded. In a later analysis, a few hundred highly shared, low-generation-probability nucleotide sequences were removed to address suspected cross-contamination and a sequencing artifact. A later analysis calculated a clonal expansion index for each public chain from normalized within-repertoire ranks of inferred template counts. A later analysis computed generation probabilities with a VDJ recombination model fitted to out-of-frame rearrangements, and checked the results against IGoR. A later analysis scored TCR-TCR, TCR-HLA and TCR-CMV co-occurrence with hypergeometric tests, applying a repertoire-size bias correction to TCR pairs. A later analysis estimated false discovery rates by permuting HLA or CMV assignments 20 times. In a later analysis, co-occurring TCRs were grouped using DBSCAN, with TCRdist sequence similarity added in when clustering inside HLA-allele-positive subsets. Repertoires with fewer than 30,000 or more than 120,000 public chains were left out of co-occurrence clustering, as were a few repertoires with anomalous nucleotide sharing. The table comes from immuneACCESS by way of TCRdb, which keeps in-frame sequences with V and J called. Part of the clones is missing from these tables; in studies checked, under half for an unresolved V gene and the rest for unknown reasons. That table is the source of V, J and clone size, and D and trimming were worked out from the DNA. Counted in this sample were 120,000 or so clones; 15% to 20% of them appeared once. Approximately 2.9% of the sample rests with the top ten.

In total, roughly 710 healthy bone marrow donors made up the cohort. At the time of sampling, every cohort member was nominally healthy, though immune exposures that went unrecorded were likely present. The donor tested CMV seropositive and was one of the 289 seropositive cohort members. A peripheral blood sample was provided by each donor, and peripheral blood mononuclear cells were used for TCR beta sequencing. Genomic DNA extraction from the blood cell samples was performed with the Qiagen DNeasy Blood Extraction Kit. This receptor was taken from a female donor in good health and CMV-seropositive. The source material was PBMCs. The chain joins TRBV5-5 to TRBJ2-7, with TRBD1 as a weak D call on 6 bases. For the CDR3, the sequence is CASSLLQGFYEQYF. Here is the DNA: TGTGCCAGCAGCTTGTTACAGGGCTTCTACGAGCAGTACTTC.